These T cell receptor beta chains were read from a single sample in a study of T cell repertoires in cytomegalovirus infection. A single record per CDR3 protein comes from TCRdb applying MiXCR to the reads. The table records roughly 990,000 distinct CDR3 sequences, approximately 31% of them present only once. Their antigens remain unidentified. The material was cultured CD8+ T cells from PBMCs, obtained from culture after CMV antigen stimulation. The source of these receptors is a human donor in good health (CMV status not recorded). Some clones in this sample may be carry-over from other donors' samples. CDR3s include the opening cysteine and the closing phenylalanine or tryptophan. The D gene is left open where the match is weak. Not all rows give a size; the values are once, few, many and, for expanded clones, a class.

V	D	J	size	CDR3	DNA
TRBV6-5	TRBD2	TRBJ2-3	-	CASSLISGTFTDTQYF	TGTGCCAGCAGTCTCATTAGCGGGACCTTCACAGATACGCAGTATTTT
TRBV7-2	-	TRBJ1-3	-	CASSFYRGSSGNTIYF	TGTGCCAGCAGCTTTTATAGGGGATCCTCTGGAAACACCATATATTTT
TRBV14	-	TRBJ1-4	few	CASSPLGGREEKLFF	TGTGCCAGCAGCCCCCTGGGGGGGCGGGAAGAAAAACTGTTTTTT
TRBV7-6	-	TRBJ2-5	-	CASSPPQVQETQYF	TGTGCCAGCAGCCCCCCGCAGGTACAAGAGACCCAGTACTTC
TRBV6-8	TRBD2	TRBJ2-1	-	CASRNLRGGRNEQFF	TGTGCCAGCAGGAACCTACGGGGGGGGCGGAATGAGCAGTTCTTC
TRBV6-1	-	TRBJ2-3	-	CASSPLAPDTQYF	TGTGCCAGCAGTCCACTAGCCCCAGATACGCAGTATTTT
TRBV19	TRBD1	TRBJ1-2	-	CASETGGYDYGYTF	TGTGCCAGTGAGACAGGGGGTTACGACTATGGCTACACCTTC
TRBV6-5	-	TRBJ1-4	-	CASSYSRPDHSLFF	TGTGCCAGCAGTTACTCGAGACCCGACCATTCGCTGTTTTTT
TRBV12-3/TRBV12-4	TRBD1	TRBJ2-1	many	CASRHAGTGSEQFF	TGTGCCAGCAGACATGCCGGGACAGGGAGTGAGCAGTTCTTC
TRBV4-1	TRBD1	TRBJ1-2	-	CASSPTGGSNYGYTF	TGCGCCAGCAGCCCGACAGGGGGCTCTAACTATGGCTACACCTTC
TRBV12-5	-	TRBJ1-4	few	CASGLWGDGYEKLFF	TGTGCTAGTGGTCTCTGGGGGGACGGGTATGAAAAACTGTTTTTT
TRBV12-3/TRBV12-4	-	TRBJ1-4	few	CASSLYEKLFF	TGTGCCAGCAGTTTGTATGAAAAACTGTTTTTT
TRBV7-6	TRBD2	TRBJ2-1	many	CASSLSGGPTNEQFF	TGTGCCAGCAGTCTTAGCGGGGGACCAACCAATGAGCAGTTCTTC
TRBV10-2	-	TRBJ1-1	few	CASSEYGGPTEAFF	TGCGCCAGCAGTGAGTACGGGGGGCCCACTGAAGCTTTCTTT
TRBV27	TRBD2	TRBJ2-3	few	CASNPSGGAKDTQYF	TGTGCCAGCAACCCTAGCGGGGGGGCCAAGGATACGCAGTATTTT
TRBV7-9	-	TRBJ2-1	-	CASSSSRGVSYNEQFF	TGTGCCAGCAGCTCCTCTCGGGGAGTCTCCTACAATGAGCAGTTCTTC
TRBV7-6	-	TRBJ2-5	-	CASSFPSRHETQYF	TGTGCCAGCAGTTTCCCTAGTAGGCACGAGACCCAGTACTTC
TRBV7-9	-	TRBJ1-1	-	CASSNRASRTEAFF	TGTGCCAGCAGCAACCGGGCCTCGAGGACTGAAGCTTTCTTT
TRBV29-1	-	TRBJ2-2	-	CSIQGTTGELFF	TGCAGCATACAGGGTACCACCGGGGAGCTGTTTTTT
TRBV10-3	-	TRBJ2-3	few	CAISEGAVASTDTQYF	TGTGCCATCAGTGAAGGTGCGGTGGCTAGCACAGATACGCAGTATTTT
TRBV20-1	TRBD2	TRBJ2-1	-	CSARISGGASNEQFF	TGCAGTGCTAGAATTAGCGGGGGGGCCAGTAATGAGCAGTTCTTC
TRBV7-9	-	TRBJ1-1	few	CASSLGLGANTEAFF	TGTGCCAGCAGCTTAGGTCTGGGGGCGAACACTGAAGCTTTCTTT
TRBV5-6	TRBD2	TRBJ2-5	few	CASSLPREDQETQYF	TGTGCCAGCAGCTTACCCCGGGAGGACCAAGAGACCCAGTACTTC